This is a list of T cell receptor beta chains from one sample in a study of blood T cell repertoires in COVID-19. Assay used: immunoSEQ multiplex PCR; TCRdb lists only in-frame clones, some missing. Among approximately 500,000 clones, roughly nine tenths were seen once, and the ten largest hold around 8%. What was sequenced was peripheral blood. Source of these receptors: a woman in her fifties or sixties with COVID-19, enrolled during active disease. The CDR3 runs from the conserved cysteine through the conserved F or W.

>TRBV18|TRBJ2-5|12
CASSLAPETQYF
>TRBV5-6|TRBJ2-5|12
CASSLPTGTQYF
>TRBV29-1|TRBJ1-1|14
CSVASTGLGTEAFF
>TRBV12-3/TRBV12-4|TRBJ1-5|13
CASRPGRTQPQHF
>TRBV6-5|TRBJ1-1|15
CASSRSTGRGTEAFF
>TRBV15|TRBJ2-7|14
CATSPQTGANEQYF
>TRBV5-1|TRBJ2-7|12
CASTSDSYEQYF
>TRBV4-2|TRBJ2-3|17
CASSQDLAGALTDTQYF
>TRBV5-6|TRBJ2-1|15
CASTIGRGSYNEQFF
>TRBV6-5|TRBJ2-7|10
CAKARGEQYF
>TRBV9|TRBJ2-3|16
CASSGLAGALTDTQYF
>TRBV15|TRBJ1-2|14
CATSRDITLEGYTF
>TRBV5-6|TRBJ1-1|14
CASSYRGRQTEAFF
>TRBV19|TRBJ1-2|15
CASSVNGRGGYGYTF
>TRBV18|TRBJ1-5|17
CASSPDGTVSSNQPQHF
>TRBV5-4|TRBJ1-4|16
CASSLGRGAANEKLFF
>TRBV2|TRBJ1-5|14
CASEGGEFDQPQHF
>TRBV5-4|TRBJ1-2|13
CATTTGTNYGYTF
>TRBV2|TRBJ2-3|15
CASSSDRSGRDTQYF
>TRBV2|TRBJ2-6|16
CASSYRVDSGANVLTF
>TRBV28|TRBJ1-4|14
CASSFRDRYEKLFF
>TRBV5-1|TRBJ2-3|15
CASSPYRDSTDTQYF
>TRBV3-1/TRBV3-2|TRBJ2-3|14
CASSAGWDTDTQYF
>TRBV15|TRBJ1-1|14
CATSRDTDRRKAFF
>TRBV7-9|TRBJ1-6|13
CASSPSMNSPLHF
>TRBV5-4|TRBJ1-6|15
CASRRGTGRNSPLHF
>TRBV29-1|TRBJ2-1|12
CSVHRLVGEQFF
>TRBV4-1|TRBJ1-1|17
CASRTQAGGGMNTEAFF
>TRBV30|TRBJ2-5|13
CAWTPRDIETQYF
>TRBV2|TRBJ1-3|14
CASTGPSSGNTIYF
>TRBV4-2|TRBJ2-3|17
CASSQGGAQGYTDTQYF